This entry describes one TCR beta chain. Its antigen is unknown. Unique molecular identifiers were incorporated during preparation of the TCRbeta library. TCRdb fed the PCR reads into MiXCR, producing one record per CDR3 protein. The sample has hundreds of thousands of distinct CDR3 sequences; approximately 12% are singletons. This record belongs to a study of T-cell reconstitution after alpha-beta-depleted transplantation in children. Study findings and constraints: Surviving recipient T cells and thymic progenitors accounted for the high day-60 TCRbeta diversity observed in some patients.

V shed 4 bases and J 2 bases; nucleotides not matched to a gene: 5. This CDR3 region has 15 residues. Per germline, CDR1 MDHEN and CDR2 SYDVKM. V usage is TRBV28 and J usage is TRBJ2-1, with 7 bases that match TRBD1. The receptor was isolated from a male patient younger than 18 who had a stem cell transplant for acute myeloid leukemia, so the T cells may come from the graft donor. The sample in question was PBMCs, mostly from graft donor cells, obtained 360 days after TCRalphabeta/CD19-depleted stem cell transplant. CDR3 sequence reads: CASSSNRGPYNEQFF. The CDR3 DNA is TGTGCCAGCAGTTCAAACAGGGGCCCCTACAATGAGCAGTTCTTC.